One sample yielded the 25 T cell receptor beta chains listed below, sequenced in a study of breast tumors, draining lymph nodes, adjacent tissues. Samples came from axillary lymph nodes draining the breast cancer. MiXCR, run by TCRdb on the multiplex PCR reads, gives a single entry per CDR3 protein. The sample lists roughly 80,000 distinct CDR3 sequences; around 20% were seen once. Material: axillary lymph node tissue. These receptors were collected from a female donor with breast cancer. Some clones in this sample may be carry-over from other donors' samples.

This clonotype was detected a few times. The chain carries TRBV4-3 and TRBJ2-4; D remains unclear. This CDR3 is built from 13 residues. The germline CDR1 and CDR2 sequences are LGHNA and YSLEER. Between the trimmed V and J ends, which lost 0 bases and 7 bases, there was a span of 7 bases. This chain's CDR3 is CASSQESGNIQYF. CDR3 DNA: TGCGCCAGCAGCCAAGAATCCGGGAACATTCAGTACTTC.

This clonotype has ten or more counts. The V and J genes are TRBV6-1 and TRBJ2-1; D perhaps matches TRBD2 (6 bases). Per the germline V gene, CDR1 is MNHNS and CDR2 is SASEGT. V lost 8 bases, J lost 9 bases, and 20 bases lay in between. The CDR3 runs to 14 residues. The CDR3 DNA follows: TGTGCCAGCGCCCGAACGGGGGTCAAGGGTGAGCAGTTCTTC. As protein: CASARTGVKGEQFF.

For the CDR3, the DNA is TGCAGTGCCCCGACAAGCGGCACTGAAGCTTTCTTT. This codes for CSAPTSGTEAFF. V gene TRBV20-1 combines with J gene TRBJ1-1; no definite D call. V dropped 6 bases and J dropped 4 bases, with 12 bases sitting between them. The CDR3 consists of 12 residues. The germline V gene has CDR1 DFQATT and CDR2 SNEGSKA (reference sequence).

This clonotype was counted many times. J is TRBJ2-1 and V is TRBV10-3; 8 nucleotides line up with TRBD2. The V gene end was trimmed by 7 bases and the J gene end by 6 bases; junction bases not matched to a gene: 5. CDR3 size: 13 residues. Germline V lookup: CDR1 ENHRY, CDR2 SYGVKD. The CDR3, as DNA: TGTGCCATCAATAGCGGGAAGACCAATGAGCAGTTCTTC. Encoded protein: CAINSGKTNEQFF.

V gene TRBV11-2 combines with J gene TRBJ1-1; D not resolved. The CDR3 is made up of 12 amino acids. Trimming cost V 5 bases and J 7 bases, with 11 bases left between them. CDR1 is SGHAT, CDR2 FQNNGV, per germline. The CDR3 bases are TGTGCCAGCAGCGCCATGGTCGGTGAAGCTTTCTTT. Translating it yields CASSAMVGEAFF.

This clonotype was observed a few times. The J gene is TRBJ2-5, the V gene TRBV18, with TRBD2 matching 13 bases. The J segment lost 4 bases and the V segment lost 4 bases, leaving 3 bases of the junction unmatched. This CDR3 spans 15 amino acids. Germline V lookup: CDR1 KGHSH, CDR2 LQKENI. The CDR3 coding sequence is TGTGCCAGCTCACTCAGACTAGCGGGAGGAGAGACCCAGTACTTC. Protein: CASSLRLAGGETQYF.

In its sample, this clonotype was seen many times. The chain uses TRBV11-3 and TRBJ2-3; D perhaps matches TRBD2 (6 bases). Germline assignment: CDR1 SGHNT and CDR2 YENEEA. V shed 1 base and J shed 3 bases, with 14 bases lying between them. The CDR3 length is 16 residues. CDR3 region: CASSLGSFGGTDTQYF. Written as DNA, the CDR3 is TGTGCCAGCAGCTTAGGATCGTTTGGGGGGACAGATACGCAGTATTTT. The whole variable domain, remainder taken from reference TRBV11-3 and TRBJ2-3, is EAGVVQSPRYKIIEKKQPVAFWCNPISGHNTLYWYLQNLGQGPELLIRYENEEAVDDSQLPKDRFSAERLKGVDSTLKIQPAELGDSAVYLCASSLGSFGGTDTQYFGPGTRLTVL.

With respect to this clonotype: Possible read error: a much larger clone is one base away. V usage is TRBV19 and J usage is TRBJ1-3, with TRBD1 matching 9 bases. The germline V gene has CDR1 LNHDA and CDR2 SQIVND (reference sequence). The CDR3 is 19 amino acids. The CDR3 DNA follows: TGTGCCAGTAGTATGCTTGGGACAGGGACCGCCAGCTCTGGAAACACCGTATATTTT. Translation: CASSMLGTGTASSGNTVYF.

This clonotype was seen repeatedly, ten times or more. This chain joins TRBV7-2 and TRBJ1-3; D gene uncertain. Germline V gene sequence: CDR1 SGHTA, CDR2 FQGNSA. With 0 bases removed from V and 1 base from J, the gap between germline ends came to 1 base. The CDR3 contains 13 residues. CDR3 protein: CASSLASGNTIYF. Here the CDR3 DNA reads TGTGCCAGCAGCTTAGCTTCTGGAAACACCATATATTTT.

With respect to this clonotype: One junction end does not reproduce the germline sequence, and a read error may be involved. The rearrangement uses TRBV10-3 and TRBJ2-5; 8 bases fit TRBD2. The germline CDR1 and CDR2 sequences are ENHRY and SYGVKD. This CDR3 is built from 15 residues. CDR3 loop: CASSETSATQETQYF. The CDR3 DNA reads TGTGCCAGCAGTGAGACTAGCGCGACACAAGAGACCCAGTACTTC.

This clonotype was counted only a few times. The chain couples TRBV28 to TRBJ2-7; 9 nucleotides line up with TRBD2. This CDR3 is built from 13 residues. With 3 bases clipped from V and 6 bases from J, the junction kept 3 bases outside the gene matches. Germline CDR1 is MDHEN and CDR2 is SYDVKM. The DNA for the CDR3 is TGTGCCAGCAGTTTGGGCGGGAGGGCCGAGCAGTACTTC. Encoded protein: CASSLGGRAEQYF.

A word on this clonotype: This may be a read error, as it is one base from a much larger clone. The chain employs TRBV28 and TRBJ1-2; no reliable D call. This CDR3 is built from 13 residues. V gave up 10 bases and J gave up 2 bases, with 14 bases separating them. Germline V gives CDR1 MDHEN, CDR2 SYDVKM. CDR3 sequence reads: CAIRTGRNYGYTF. The CDR3 DNA sequence: TGTGCCATCAGGACCGGACGGAACTATGGCTACACCTTC.

This clonotype was observed at least ten times. J is TRBJ2-7 and V is TRBV20-1; no firm D call. V was shortened by 0 bases and J by 0 bases, with 3 bases between the two germline ends. CDR1 and CDR2 (germline): DFQATT, SNEGSKA (reference sequence). This CDR3 region has 12 residues. The CDR3 DNA sequence: TGCAGTGCTAGAGATCTCTCCTACGAGCAGTACTTC. It codes for CSARDLSYEQYF.

This clonotype was counted at least ten times. The J gene is TRBJ2-1, the V gene TRBV7-9, with D perhaps being TRBD1 or TRBD2 (7 bases each). CDR1 and CDR2 from the germline V gene are SEHNR and FQNEAQ (reference sequence). The CDR3 length is 17 residues. Deletions cut 2 bases from V and 1 base from J, with 15 bases between. The CDR3 sequence: CASSLRGRGPSYNEQFF. CDR3 bases: TGTGCCAGCAGCTTAAGGGGGAGGGGGCCTTCCTACAATGAGCAGTTCTTC. Full variable domain (missing parts from reference TRBV7-9 and TRBJ2-1): DTGVSQNPRHKITKRGQNVTFRCDPISEHNRLYWYRQTLGQGPEFLTYFQNEAQLEKSRLLSDRFSAERPKGSFSTLEIQRTEQGDSAMYLCASSLRGRGPSYNEQFFGPGTRLTVL.

This clonotype was picked up many times. The J gene is TRBJ2-7, the V gene TRBV3-1; 9 bases are a match to TRBD2. V trimming: 3 bases; J trimming: 6 bases; junction bases outside the gene matches: 6. Germline V lookup: CDR1 LGHDT, CDR2 YNNKEL (reference sequence). This CDR3 region has 14 residues. The CDR3 reads CASSQTAGGREQYF. Here the CDR3 DNA reads TGTGCCAGCAGCCAGACAGCGGGAGGTCGCGAGCAGTACTTC.

This clonotype came up many times. V gene TRBV20-1 combines with J gene TRBJ2-1, with 11 bases fitting TRBD2. The CDR3 consists of 15 residues. Trimming removed 3 bases from V and 3 bases from J; junction bases left unmatched: 4. Germline V gives CDR1 DFQATT, CDR2 SNEGSKA (reference sequence). Here the CDR3 DNA reads TGCAGTGCTAGGACGCTAGCGGGAGGCTACAATGAGCAGTTCTTC. This translates into CSARTLAGGYNEQFF.

Worth noting for this clonotype: Just one base apart from a much larger clone, this may be a read error. The chain uses TRBV6-1 and TRBJ2-3, with D possibly matching TRBD1 (6 bases). Germline V gives CDR1 MNHNS, CDR2 SASEGT. The CDR3 contains 13 residues. The germline V and J ends were trimmed by 6 bases and 5 bases, with 12 bases remaining between them. The CDR3 loop is CASRTGTRDTQYF. In DNA, the CDR3 is TGTGCCAGCAGAACAGGGACGCGAGATACGCAGTATTTT.

The table lists this clonotype with many counts. The genes are TRBV7-2 and TRBJ2-1; TRBD1 is a possible D gene (6 bases). The CDR3 is 13 amino acids. The V end was cut by 5 bases, the J end by 12 bases, with 17 bases between. The germline V gene has CDR1 SGHTA and CDR2 FQGNSA. This CDR3 is CASSLSKGERQFF. The CDR3 DNA sequence: TGTGCCAGCAGCCTATCAAAGGGGGAGCGGCAGTTCTTC. Combining the CDR3 with reference TRBV7-2 and TRBJ2-1 gives the whole variable domain GAGVSQSPSNKVTEKGKDVELRCDPISGHTALYWYRQSLGQGLEFLIYFQGNSAPDKSGLPSDRFSAERTGGSVSTLTIQRTQQEDSAVYLCASSLSKGERQFFGPGTRLTVL.

Concerning this clonotype itself: A much larger clone differs by one base, so this may be a read error. The V call is TRBV6-1, the J call TRBJ1-5; D not resolved. Trimming pared 7 bases from V and 5 bases from J, leaving 15 bases between. The CDR3 is 14 amino acids. The V gene's germline CDR1 is MNHNS and CDR2 SASEGT. The CDR3 protein is CASKVDGVDQPQHF. CDR3 DNA: TGTGCCAGCAAGGTTGACGGGGTCGATCAGCCCCAGCATTTT.

In regard to this clonotype: A clone one base away is much larger, so this may be a read error. The rearrangement joins TRBV7-2 to TRBJ2-7; 11 nucleotides align to TRBD2. The CDR3 runs to 14 residues. Germline V gene data show CDR1 as SGHTA and CDR2 as FQGNSA. DNA of the CDR3: TGTGCCCGCAGCCTCGGGACTAGCGGCTACGAGCAGTACTTC. Residues: CARSLGTSGYEQYF.

This clonotype was counted ten times or more. The CDR3 nucleotides read TGTGCCAGCAGCGTGACAGCGAAAAACTATGGCTACACCTTC. It is translated as CASSVTAKNYGYTF. The V and J genes are TRBV7-8 and TRBJ1-2; D perhaps matches TRBD1 (5 bases). V lost 5 bases to trimming and J lost 2 bases, with 12 bases between them. CDR1 is SGHVS and CDR2 is FQNEAQ in the germline V gene. This CDR3 spans 14 amino acids.

There are many counts of this clonotype. The chain has TRBV5-1 and TRBJ1-2; D is unclear. The V end lost 4 bases, the J end lost 3 bases, and 16 bases lay between the germline ends. Germline CDR1 is SGHRS and CDR2 is YFSETQ. The length of the CDR3 is 15 residues. CDR3 region: CASSQREEDDYGYTF. The CDR3 DNA reads TGCGCCAGCAGCCAAAGGGAGGAAGACGACTATGGCTACACCTTC.

At least ten counts were recorded for this clonotype. The chain carries TRBV20-1 and TRBJ2-7; D call uncertain. V was cut by 5 bases and J by 5 bases, with 13 bases left in between. The CDR3 extends over 12 amino acids. CDR1 DFQATT and CDR2 SNEGSKA come from the germline V gene (reference sequence). This chain's CDR3 is CSAGPSGNEQYF. For the CDR3, the DNA is TGCAGTGCTGGTCCGAGTGGGAACGAGCAGTACTTC.

In its sample, this clonotype was seen a few times. V gene TRBV28 combines with J gene TRBJ2-3; D uncertain. Germline CDR1 MDHEN, CDR2 SYDVKM. CDR3 size: 15 residues. Trimming took 1 base from V and 4 from J, leaving 12 bases between them. CDR3 residues: CASSLSGIQADTQYF. The CDR3 nucleotides read TGTGCCAGCAGTTTATCTGGAATTCAGGCAGATACGCAGTATTTT. Complete variable domain (other parts from reference TRBV28 and TRBJ2-3): DVKVTQSSRYLVKRTGEKVFLECVQDMDHENMFWYRQDPGLGLRLIYFSYDVKMKEKGDIPEGYSVSREKKERFSLILESASTNQTSMYLCASSLSGIQADTQYFGPGTRLTVL.

In this sample, this clonotype turned up many times. The gene calls are TRBV11-3 and TRBJ2-2; no clear D gene. The V and J ends lost 6 bases and 6 bases respectively, with 14 bases between them. The germline gives CDR1 SGHNT, CDR2 YENEEA. This CDR3 contains 14 residues. The CDR3 sequence: CASRSNSKAGELFF. The CDR3 bases are TGTGCCAGCAGGTCCAACAGCAAAGCCGGGGAGCTGTTTTTT.